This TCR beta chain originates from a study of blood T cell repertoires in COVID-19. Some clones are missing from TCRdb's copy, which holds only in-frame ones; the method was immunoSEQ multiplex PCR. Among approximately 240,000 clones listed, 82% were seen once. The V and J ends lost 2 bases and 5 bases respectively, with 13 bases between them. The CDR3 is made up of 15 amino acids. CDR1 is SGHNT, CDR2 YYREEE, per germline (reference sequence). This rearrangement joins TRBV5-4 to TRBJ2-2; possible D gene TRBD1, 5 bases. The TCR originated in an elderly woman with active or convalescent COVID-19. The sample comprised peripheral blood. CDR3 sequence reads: CASSFQGPGTGELFF. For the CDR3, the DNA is TGTGCCAGCAGCTTCCAGGGCCCAGGAACCGGGGAGCTGTTTTTT.